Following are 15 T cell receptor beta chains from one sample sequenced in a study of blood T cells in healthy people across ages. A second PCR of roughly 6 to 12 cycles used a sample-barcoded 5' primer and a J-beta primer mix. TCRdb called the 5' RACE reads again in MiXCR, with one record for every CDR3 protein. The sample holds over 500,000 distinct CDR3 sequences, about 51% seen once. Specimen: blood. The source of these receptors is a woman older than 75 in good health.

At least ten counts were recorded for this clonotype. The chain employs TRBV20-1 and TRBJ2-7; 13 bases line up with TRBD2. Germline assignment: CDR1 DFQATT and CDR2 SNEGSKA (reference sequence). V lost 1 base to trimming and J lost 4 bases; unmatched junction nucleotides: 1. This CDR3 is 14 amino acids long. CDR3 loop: CSARATSGRYEQYF. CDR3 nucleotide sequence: TGCAGTGCTAGAGCGACTAGCGGGAGGTACGAGCAGTACTTC.

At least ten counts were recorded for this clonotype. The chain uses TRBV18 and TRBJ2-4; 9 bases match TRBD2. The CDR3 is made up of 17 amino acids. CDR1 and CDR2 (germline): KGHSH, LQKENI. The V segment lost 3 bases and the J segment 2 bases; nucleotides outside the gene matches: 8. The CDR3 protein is CASSPASGVGSKNIQYF. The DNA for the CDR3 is TGTGCCAGCTCACCCGCTAGCGGGGTGGGGTCCAAAAACATTCAGTACTTC.

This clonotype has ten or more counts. In DNA, the CDR3 is TGTGCCAGCAGCTTAAATAAGGGGATCGGTGAAGCTTTCTTT. Its protein is CASSLNKGIGEAFF. The rearrangement joins TRBV11-2 to TRBJ1-1; possibly TRBD1 for D (5 bases). CDR1 SGHAT and CDR2 FQNNGV come from the germline V gene. The CDR3 sequence is 14 residues long. With 2 bases removed from V and 7 bases from J, the gap between germline ends came to 14 bases.

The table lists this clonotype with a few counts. The CDR3 DNA reads TGTGCCAGCAGCTTACCCGGGACTAGTGGTAATGAGCAGTTCTTC. As protein: CASSLPGTSGNEQFF. The V call is TRBV7-2, the J call TRBJ2-1; 8 bases are a match to TRBD2. The V and J ends lost 2 bases and 7 bases, in that order; junction bases with no gene match: 7. CDR1 and CDR2 (germline): SGHTA, FQGNSA. There are 15 residues in the CDR3.

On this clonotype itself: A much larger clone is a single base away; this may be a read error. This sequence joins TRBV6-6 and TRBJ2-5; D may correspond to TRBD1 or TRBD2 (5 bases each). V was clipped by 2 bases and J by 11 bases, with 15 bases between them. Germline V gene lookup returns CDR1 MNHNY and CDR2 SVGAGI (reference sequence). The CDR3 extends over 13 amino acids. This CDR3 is CASSYEGLNEQYF. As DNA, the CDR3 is TGTGCCAGCAGTTACGAGGGGCTTAATGAGCAGTACTTC.

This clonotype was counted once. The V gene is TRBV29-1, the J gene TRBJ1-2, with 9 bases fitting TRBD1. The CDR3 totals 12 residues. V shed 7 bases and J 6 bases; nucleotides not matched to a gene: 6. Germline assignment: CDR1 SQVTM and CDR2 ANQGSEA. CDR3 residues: CSATGGENGYTF. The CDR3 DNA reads TGCAGCGCGACAGGGGGAGAGAATGGCTACACCTTC.

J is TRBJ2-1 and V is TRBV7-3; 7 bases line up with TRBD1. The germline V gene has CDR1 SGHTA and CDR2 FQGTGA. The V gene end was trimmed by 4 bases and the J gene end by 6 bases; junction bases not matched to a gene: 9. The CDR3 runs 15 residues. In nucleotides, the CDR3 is TGTGCCAGCAGCTCTAGACAGGGCCTATTCAATGAGCAGTTCTTC. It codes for CASSSRQGLFNEQFF.

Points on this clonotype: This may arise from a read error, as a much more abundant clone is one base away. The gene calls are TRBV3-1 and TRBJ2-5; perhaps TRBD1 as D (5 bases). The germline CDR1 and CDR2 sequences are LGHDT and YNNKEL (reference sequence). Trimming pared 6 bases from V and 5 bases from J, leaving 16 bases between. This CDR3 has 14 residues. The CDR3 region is CASSTPQGVETQYF. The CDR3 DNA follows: TGTGCCAGCAGTACCCCTCAAGGGGTGGAGACCCAGTACTTC.

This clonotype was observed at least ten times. CDR3 nucleotides: TGTGCCAGCTCACCAGGGACTAGGGGTGAGCAGTTCTTC. This encodes CASSPGTRGEQFF. The rearrangement joins TRBV18 to TRBJ2-1; 8 bases match TRBD2. Trimming removed 2 bases from V and 9 bases from J; junction bases left unmatched: 3. The CDR3 extends over 13 amino acids. Germline assignment: CDR1 KGHSH and CDR2 LQKENI.

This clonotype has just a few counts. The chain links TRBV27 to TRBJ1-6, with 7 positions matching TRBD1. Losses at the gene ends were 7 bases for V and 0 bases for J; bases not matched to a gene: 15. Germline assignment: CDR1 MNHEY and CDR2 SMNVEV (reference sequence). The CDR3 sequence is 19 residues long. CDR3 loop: CASTQDRDGQSSYNSPLHF. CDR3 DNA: TGTGCCAGCACCCAAGACAGGGATGGCCAAAGCTCCTATAATTCACCCCTCCACTTT.

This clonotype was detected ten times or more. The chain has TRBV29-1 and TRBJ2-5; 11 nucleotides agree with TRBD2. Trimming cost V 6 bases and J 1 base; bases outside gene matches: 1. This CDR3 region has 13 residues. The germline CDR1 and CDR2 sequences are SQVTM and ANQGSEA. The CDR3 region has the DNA TGCAGCGTGGGACTAGCGGTCCAAGAGACCCAGTACTTC. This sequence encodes CSVGLAVQETQYF.

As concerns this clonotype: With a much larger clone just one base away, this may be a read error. The CDR3 coding sequence is TGTGCCAGCACCTTTGCTGGGGGGAGCAGTGAGCAGTTCTTC. Its translation: CASTFAGGSSEQFF. The V gene is TRBV12-3 or TRBV12-4, the J gene TRBJ2-1; possible D gene TRBD2, 6 bases. Trimming removed 7 bases from V and 9 bases from J, with 19 bases in between. The CDR3 is 14 residues long.

The CDR3 bases are TGTGCCAGCAGCTTACACGTACTAGCGGGACAAGAGACCCAGTACTTC. This encodes CASSLHVLAGQETQYF. This sequence joins TRBV7-2 and TRBJ2-5; 10 nucleotides match TRBD2. Losses at the gene ends were 2 bases for V and 2 bases for J; bases not matched to a gene: 5. The CDR3 sequence is 16 residues long. CDR1 is SGHTA and CDR2 is FQGNSA in the germline V gene. Drawing the rest from reference TRBV7-2 and TRBJ2-5, the complete variable domain is GAGVSQSPSNKVTEKGKDVELRCDPISGHTALYWYRQSLGQGLEFLIYFQGNSAPDKSGLPSDRFSAERTGGSVSTLTIQRTQQEDSAVYLCASSLHVLAGQETQYFGPGTRLLVL.

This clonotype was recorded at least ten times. DNA of the CDR3: TGTGCCAGCAGCTTGGGACAGTATAGTCCTAGGAGCTCCTACGAGCAGTACTTC. Protein sequence: CASSLGQYSPRSSYEQYF. This chain links TRBV3-1 with TRBJ2-7; 7 nucleotides agree with TRBD1. CDR1 and CDR2 from the germline V gene are LGHDT and YNNKEL (reference sequence). CDR3 length: 18 amino acids. After removal of 5 bases from V and 0 bases from J, the junction contained 16 bases not matched to a gene.

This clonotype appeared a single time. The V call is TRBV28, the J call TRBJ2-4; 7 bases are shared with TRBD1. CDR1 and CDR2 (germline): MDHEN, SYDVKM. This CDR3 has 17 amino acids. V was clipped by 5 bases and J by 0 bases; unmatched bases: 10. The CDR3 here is CASSPIRQGIAKNIQYF. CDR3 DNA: TGTGCCAGCAGTCCGATCAGACAGGGAATAGCCAAAAACATTCAGTACTTC.